This T cell receptor beta chain was observed in a study of CD8+CD57+ T cells in acquired aplastic anemia. Study-wide context: DNA from sorted CD4+ and CD8+ cells averaged approximately 2.9 ug. Overall study findings and caveats: There were roughly 28 CD8+ CDR3 sequences that occurred in both patients and controls.

Researchers used genomic DNA as the template to profile TCR beta VDJ and CDR3. TCRdb fed the reads into MiXCR, producing one record per CDR3 protein. The data contain under 200,000 distinct CDR3 sequences, approximately 48% of them singletons. The CDR3 runs 14 residues. Germline V gives CDR1 SGHRS, CDR2 YFSETQ. The V and J ends lost 3 bases and 5 bases, in that order; junction bases with no gene match: 6. Before being chosen for sequencing, patients had shown CD8+CD57+ cell expansion by flow cytometry. Details on this clonotype: Its antigen is as yet unknown.

What was sequenced was sorted CD4+, CD8+, or CD8+CD57+ T cells (not recorded which) from PBMCs. The chain has TRBV5-1 and TRBJ2-3; 7 bases align to TRBD1. The receptor was derived from a human donor with aplastic anemia. Here the CDR3 DNA reads TGCGCCAGCAGCTCGACAGGGAACCAAGATACGCAGTATTTT. Translation gives CASSSTGNQDTQYF. The full variable domain, rest sourced from reference TRBV5-1 and TRBJ2-3, is KAGVTQTPRYLIKTRGQQVTLSCSPISGHRSVSWYQQTPGQGLQFLFEYFSETQRNKGNFPGRFSGRQFSNSRSEMNVSTLELGDSALYLCASSSTGNQDTQYFGPGTRLTVL.